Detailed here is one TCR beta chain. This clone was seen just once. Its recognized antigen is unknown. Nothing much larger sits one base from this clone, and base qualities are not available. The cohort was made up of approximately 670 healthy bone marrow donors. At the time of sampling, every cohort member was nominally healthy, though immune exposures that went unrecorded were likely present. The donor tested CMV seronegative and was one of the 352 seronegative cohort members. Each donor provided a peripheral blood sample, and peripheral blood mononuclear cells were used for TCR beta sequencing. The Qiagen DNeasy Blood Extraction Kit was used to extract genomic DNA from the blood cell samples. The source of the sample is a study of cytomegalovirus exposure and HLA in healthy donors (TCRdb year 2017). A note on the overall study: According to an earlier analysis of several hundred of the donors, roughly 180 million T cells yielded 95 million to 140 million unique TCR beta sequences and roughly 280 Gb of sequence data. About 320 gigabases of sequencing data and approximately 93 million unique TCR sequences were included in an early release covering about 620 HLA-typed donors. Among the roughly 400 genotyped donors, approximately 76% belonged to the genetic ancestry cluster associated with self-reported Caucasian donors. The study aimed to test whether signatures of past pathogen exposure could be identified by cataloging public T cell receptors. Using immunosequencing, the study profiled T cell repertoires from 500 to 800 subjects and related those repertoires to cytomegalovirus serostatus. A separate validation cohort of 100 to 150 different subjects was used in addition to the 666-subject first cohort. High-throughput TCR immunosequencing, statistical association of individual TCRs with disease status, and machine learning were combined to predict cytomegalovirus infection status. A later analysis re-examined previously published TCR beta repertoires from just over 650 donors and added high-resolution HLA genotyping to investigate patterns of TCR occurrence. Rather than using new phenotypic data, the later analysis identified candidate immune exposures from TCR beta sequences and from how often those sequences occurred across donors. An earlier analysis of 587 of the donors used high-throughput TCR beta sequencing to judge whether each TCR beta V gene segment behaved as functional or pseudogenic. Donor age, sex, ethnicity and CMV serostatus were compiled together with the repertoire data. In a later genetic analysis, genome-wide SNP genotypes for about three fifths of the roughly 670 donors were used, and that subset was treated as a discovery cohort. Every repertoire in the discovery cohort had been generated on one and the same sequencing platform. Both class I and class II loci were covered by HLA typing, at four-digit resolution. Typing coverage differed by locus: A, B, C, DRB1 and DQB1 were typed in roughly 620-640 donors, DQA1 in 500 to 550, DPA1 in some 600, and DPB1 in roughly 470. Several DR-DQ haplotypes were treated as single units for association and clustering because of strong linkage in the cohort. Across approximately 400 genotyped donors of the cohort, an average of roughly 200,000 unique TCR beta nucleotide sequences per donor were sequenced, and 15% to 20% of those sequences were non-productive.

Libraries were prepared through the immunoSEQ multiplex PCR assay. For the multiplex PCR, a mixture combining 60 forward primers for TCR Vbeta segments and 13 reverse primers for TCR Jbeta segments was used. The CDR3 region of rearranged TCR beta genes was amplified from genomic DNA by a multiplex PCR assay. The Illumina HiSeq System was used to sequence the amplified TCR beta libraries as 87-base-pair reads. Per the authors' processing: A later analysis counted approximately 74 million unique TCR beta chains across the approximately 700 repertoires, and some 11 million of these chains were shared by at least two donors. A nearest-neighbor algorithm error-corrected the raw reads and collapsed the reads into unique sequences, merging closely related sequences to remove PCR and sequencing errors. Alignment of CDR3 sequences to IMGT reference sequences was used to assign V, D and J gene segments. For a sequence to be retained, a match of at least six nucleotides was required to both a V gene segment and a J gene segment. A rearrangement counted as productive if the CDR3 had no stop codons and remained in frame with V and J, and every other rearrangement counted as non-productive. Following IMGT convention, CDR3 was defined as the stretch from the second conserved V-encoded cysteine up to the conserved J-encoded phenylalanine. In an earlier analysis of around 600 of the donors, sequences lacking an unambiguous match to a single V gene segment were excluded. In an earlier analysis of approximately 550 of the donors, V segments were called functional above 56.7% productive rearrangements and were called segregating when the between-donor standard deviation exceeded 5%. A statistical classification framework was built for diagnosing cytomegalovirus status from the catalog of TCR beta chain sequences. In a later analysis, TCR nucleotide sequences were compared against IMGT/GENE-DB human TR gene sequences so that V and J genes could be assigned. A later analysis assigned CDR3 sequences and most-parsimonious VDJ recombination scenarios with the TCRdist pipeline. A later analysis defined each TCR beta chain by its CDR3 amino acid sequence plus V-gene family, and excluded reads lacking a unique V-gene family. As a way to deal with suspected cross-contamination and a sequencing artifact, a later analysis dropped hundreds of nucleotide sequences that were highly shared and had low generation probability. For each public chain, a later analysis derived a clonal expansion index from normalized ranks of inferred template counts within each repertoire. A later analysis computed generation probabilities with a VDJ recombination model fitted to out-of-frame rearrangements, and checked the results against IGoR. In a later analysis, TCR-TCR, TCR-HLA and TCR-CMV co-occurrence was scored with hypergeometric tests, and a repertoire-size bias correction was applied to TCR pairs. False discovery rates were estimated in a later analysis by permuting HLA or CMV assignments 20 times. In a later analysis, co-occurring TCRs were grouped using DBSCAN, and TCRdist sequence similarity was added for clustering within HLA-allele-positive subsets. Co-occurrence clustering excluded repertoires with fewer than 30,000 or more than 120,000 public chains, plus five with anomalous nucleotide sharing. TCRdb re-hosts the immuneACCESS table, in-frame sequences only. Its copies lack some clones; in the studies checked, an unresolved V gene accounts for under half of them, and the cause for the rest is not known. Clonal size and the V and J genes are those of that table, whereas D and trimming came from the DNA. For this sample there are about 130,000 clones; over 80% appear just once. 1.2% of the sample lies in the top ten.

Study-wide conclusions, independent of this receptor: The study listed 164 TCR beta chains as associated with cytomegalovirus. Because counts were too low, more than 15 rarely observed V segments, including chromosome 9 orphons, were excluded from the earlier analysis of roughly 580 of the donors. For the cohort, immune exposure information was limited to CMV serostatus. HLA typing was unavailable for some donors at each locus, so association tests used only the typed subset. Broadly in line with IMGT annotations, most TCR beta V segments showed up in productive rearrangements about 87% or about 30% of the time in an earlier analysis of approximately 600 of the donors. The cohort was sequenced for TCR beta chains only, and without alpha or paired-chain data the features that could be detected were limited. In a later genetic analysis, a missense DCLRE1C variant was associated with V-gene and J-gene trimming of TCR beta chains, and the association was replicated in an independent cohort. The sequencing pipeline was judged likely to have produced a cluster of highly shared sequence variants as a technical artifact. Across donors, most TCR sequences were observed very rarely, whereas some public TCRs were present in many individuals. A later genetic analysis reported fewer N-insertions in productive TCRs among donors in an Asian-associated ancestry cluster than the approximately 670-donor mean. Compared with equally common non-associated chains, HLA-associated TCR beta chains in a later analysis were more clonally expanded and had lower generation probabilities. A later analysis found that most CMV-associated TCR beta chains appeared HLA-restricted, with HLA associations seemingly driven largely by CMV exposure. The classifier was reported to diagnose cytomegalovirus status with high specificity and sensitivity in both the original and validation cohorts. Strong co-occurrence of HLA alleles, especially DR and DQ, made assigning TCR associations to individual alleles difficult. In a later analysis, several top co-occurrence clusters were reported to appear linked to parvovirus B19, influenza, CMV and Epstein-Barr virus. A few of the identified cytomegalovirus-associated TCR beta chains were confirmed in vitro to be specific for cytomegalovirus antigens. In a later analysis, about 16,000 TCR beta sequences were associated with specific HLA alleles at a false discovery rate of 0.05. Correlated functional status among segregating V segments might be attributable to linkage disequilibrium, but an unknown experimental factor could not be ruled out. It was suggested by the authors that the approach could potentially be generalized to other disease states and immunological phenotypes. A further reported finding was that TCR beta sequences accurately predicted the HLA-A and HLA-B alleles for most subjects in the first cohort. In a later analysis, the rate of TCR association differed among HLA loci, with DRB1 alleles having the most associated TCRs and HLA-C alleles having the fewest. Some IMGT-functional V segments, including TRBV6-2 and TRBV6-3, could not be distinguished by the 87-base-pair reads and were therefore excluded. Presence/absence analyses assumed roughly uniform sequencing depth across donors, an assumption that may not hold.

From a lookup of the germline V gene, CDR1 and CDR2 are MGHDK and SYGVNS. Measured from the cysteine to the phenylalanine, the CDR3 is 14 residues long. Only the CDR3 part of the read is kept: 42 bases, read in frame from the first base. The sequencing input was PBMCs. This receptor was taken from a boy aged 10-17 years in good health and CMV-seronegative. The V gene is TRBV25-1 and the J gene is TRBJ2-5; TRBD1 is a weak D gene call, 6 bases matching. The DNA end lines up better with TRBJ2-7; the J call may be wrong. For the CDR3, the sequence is CASSGEGRGAEQYF. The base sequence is TGTGCCAGCAGTGGGGAAGGCAGGGGAGCCGAGCAGTACTTC.